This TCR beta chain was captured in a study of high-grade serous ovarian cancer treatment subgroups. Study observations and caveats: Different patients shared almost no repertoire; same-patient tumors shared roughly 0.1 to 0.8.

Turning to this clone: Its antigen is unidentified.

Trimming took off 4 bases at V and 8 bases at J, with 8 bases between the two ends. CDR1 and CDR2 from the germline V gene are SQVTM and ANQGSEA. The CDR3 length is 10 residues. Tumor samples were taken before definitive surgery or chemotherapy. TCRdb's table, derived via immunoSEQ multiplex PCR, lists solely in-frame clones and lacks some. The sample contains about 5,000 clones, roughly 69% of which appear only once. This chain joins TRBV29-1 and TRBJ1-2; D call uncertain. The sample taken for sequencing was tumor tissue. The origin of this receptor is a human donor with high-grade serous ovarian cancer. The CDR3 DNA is TGCAGCGTTGGGTTCGAGGGCTACACCTTC. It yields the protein CSVGFEGYTF. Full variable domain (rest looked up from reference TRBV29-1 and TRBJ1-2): SAVISQKPSRDICQRGTSLTIQCQVDSQVTMMFWYRQQPGQSLTLIATANQGSEATYESGFVIDKFPISRPNLTFSTLTVSNMSPEDSSIYLCSVGFEGYTFGSGTRLTVV.